This passage covers 28 T cell receptor beta chains from one sample sequenced in a study of human T cells and chemical hapten exposure. Specified time point: patch test 2, 6 weeks after DPC sensitization. Treatment indicated: therapeutic diphenylcyclopropenone sensitization with weekly scalp DPC. TCRdb processed the RACE reads anew with MiXCR; each CDR3 protein has one entry. The sample gives some 350,000 distinct CDR3 sequences, about 6% of which show up once; 4.5% to 6% is in the top ten. The input for sequencing was whole blood, taken in connection with sensitization to the hapten diphenylcyclopropenone (DPC). These receptors all come from a woman in her late teens or twenties with alopecia areata. Some clones in this sample may be carry-over from other donors' samples.

This chain links TRBV30 with TRBJ1-1; D perhaps matches TRBD1 (5 bases). V was shortened by 3 bases and J by 3 bases, with 17 bases between the two germline ends. From germline, CDR1 is GTSNPN and CDR2 SVGIG (reference sequence). The CDR3 runs to 15 residues. The chain's CDR3 is CAWSPRRVGDTEAFF. The CDR3 DNA reads TGTGCCTGGAGCCCTCGCAGGGTGGGGGACACTGAAGCTTTCTTT.

Many counts were recorded for this clonotype. The chain employs TRBV12-3 or TRBV12-4 and TRBJ2-3, with 9 bases aligning to TRBD2. J gave up 1 base and V 3 bases, and 2 bases lay outside the gene matches. The CDR3 runs 15 residues. Here the CDR3 reads CASSFPSGGTDTQYF. As DNA, the CDR3 is TGTGCCAGCAGTTTCCCTAGCGGGGGCACAGATACGCAGTATTTT.

This clonotype came up many times. This chain uses TRBV11-2 with TRBJ2-1, with TRBD2 as a possible D gene (6 bases). Germline V CDR1 and CDR2: SGHAT, FQNNGV. V was shortened by 0 bases and J by 13 bases, with 16 bases between the two germline ends. This CDR3 is built from 14 residues. The CDR3 bases are TGTGCCAGCAGCTTAGACATCCGCGGGGCCTTTCAGTTCTTC. This encodes CASSLDIRGAFQFF.

This clonotype was counted only a few times. The chain is built from TRBV4-3 and TRBJ2-5; unclear D gene. The CDR3 loop spans 14 amino acids. The V gene lost 2 bases and the J gene lost 3 bases, with 10 bases spanning the gap. Germline CDR1 is LGHNA and CDR2 is YSLEER. The CDR3, as DNA: TGCGCCAGCAGCCAACCTCCCCGGAAAGAGACCCAGTACTTC. This encodes CASSQPPRKETQYF.

This clonotype was observed a handful of times. The gene calls are TRBV6-6 and TRBJ1-1; D gene ambiguous. The CDR3 loop spans 13 amino acids. The V end was cut by 0 bases, the J end by 7 bases, with 9 bases between. Germline CDR1 MNHNY, CDR2 SVGAGI (reference sequence). The DNA of the CDR3 is TGTGCCAGCAGTTACTCGCAGAACGTTGAAGCTTTCTTT. Its protein product is CASSYSQNVEAFF.

The chain uses TRBV12-3 or TRBV12-4 and TRBJ2-3; 9 nucleotides agree with TRBD2. This CDR3 has 15 amino acids. With 2 bases clipped from V and 5 bases from J, the junction kept 5 bases outside the gene matches. CDR3 sequence (DNA): TGTGCCAGCAGTTTAAGGGCGGGGGGGCAAGATACGCAGTATTTT. Amino acids: CASSLRAGGQDTQYF.

This clonotype was seen more than once but under ten times. The rearrangement joins TRBV4-3 to TRBJ1-1; D uncertain. The CDR3 is 17 residues long. Germline V gene lookup returns CDR1 LGHNA and CDR2 YSLEER. V lost 1 base and J lost 1, with 16 bases in between. The CDR3 DNA reads TGCGCCAGCAGCCAAGGAAGGCCCAGGCCCCAGAACACTGAAGCTTTCTTT. It encodes CASSQGRPRPQNTEAFF.

This clonotype appeared a few times. J is TRBJ1-4 and V is TRBV7-9, with D tentatively TRBD1 (6 bases). V gave up 4 bases and J gave up 8 bases, with 17 bases separating them. Germline CDR1 SEHNR, CDR2 FQNEAQ (reference sequence). The CDR3 is 15 residues long. The CDR3: CASSSLTGGGEKLFF. CDR3 in DNA: TGTGCCAGCAGCTCGCTGACAGGAGGAGGGGAAAAACTGTTTTTT.

This clonotype has a handful of counts. The chain recombines TRBV20-1 with TRBJ2-7; D is unclear. V was cut by 1 base and J by 12 bases, with 19 bases left in between. This CDR3 is built from 13 residues. Germline V lookup: CDR1 DFQATT, CDR2 SNEGSKA (reference sequence). The CDR3 loop reads CSARAQRDETTYF. The CDR3 DNA reads TGCAGTGCTAGAGCTCAACGAGACGAAACCACGTACTTC.

This clonotype was counted only a few times. V usage is TRBV6-2 or TRBV6-3 and J usage is TRBJ2-7; 8 positions agree with TRBD1. The CDR3 length is 16 residues. Germline CDR1 and CDR2: MNHEY and SVGEGT. V gave up 7 bases and J gave up 2 bases; unmatched junction bases: 13. Here the CDR3 DNA reads TGTGCCAGCACCCACGCGGACAGGGCCAATCCCTACGAGCAGTACTTC. It translates to CASTHADRANPYEQYF.

The V and J genes are TRBV25-1 and TRBJ2-7, with D hard to call. The germline V gene has CDR1 MGHDK and CDR2 SYGVNS. The germline V and J ends were trimmed by 3 bases and 4 bases, with 10 bases remaining between them. This CDR3 region has 13 residues. The CDR3, as DNA: TGTGCCAGCAGTGATCACTCAGATTACGAGCAGTACTTC. Its translation is CASSDHSDYEQYF.

This clonotype was seen ten or more times. The chain joins TRBV20-1 to TRBJ1-2; weak D call: TRBD1 (5 bases). This CDR3 spans 13 amino acids. Trimming took off 3 bases at V and 4 bases at J, with 12 bases between the two ends. Germline V lookup: CDR1 DFQATT, CDR2 SNEGSKA (reference sequence). The CDR3 region has the DNA TGCAGTGCTAGGGAGGGGTTAAGCTATGGCTACACCTTC. The encoded protein is CSAREGLSYGYTF.

The sample holds many counts of this clonotype. V is TRBV7-3 and J is TRBJ2-3; D unclear. Germline CDR1 is SGHTA and CDR2 is FQGTGA. The CDR3 has 13 amino acids. Trimming took 4 bases from V and 0 from J, leaving 5 bases between them. The CDR3 region has the DNA TGTGCCAGCAGCTCCTCTAGCACAGATACGCAGTATTTT. Translation: CASSSSSTDTQYF.

This chain uses TRBV28 with TRBJ2-6; maybe TRBD1 (5 bases). Germline loops: CDR1 MDHEN, CDR2 SYDVKM. Trimming left V 6 bases short and J 0 bases short, with 21 bases between. This CDR3 has 19 amino acids. CDR3 coding DNA: TGTGCCAGCAGGAGACAGTGGAAAGATCTGTACTCTGGGGCCAACGTCCTGACTTTC. Protein sequence: CASRRQWKDLYSGANVLTF.

This clonotype was observed many times. The J gene is TRBJ1-5, the V gene TRBV28; D is ambiguous. The CDR3 covers 13 residues. The V gene lost 6 bases and the J gene lost 4 bases, with 10 bases spanning the gap. Germline loops: CDR1 MDHEN, CDR2 SYDVKM. DNA for the CDR3: TGTGCCAGCAGATACAGCAAAAATCAGCCCCAGCATTTT. Translation gives CASRYSKNQPQHF. The full variable domain, in which reference TRBV28 and TRBJ1-5 provide the parts outside the CDR3, is DVKVTQSSRYLVKRTGEKVFLECVQDMDHENMFWYRQDPGLGLRLIYFSYDVKMKEKGDIPEGYSVSREKKERFSLILESASTNQTSMYLCASRYSKNQPQHFGDGTRLSIL.

In its sample, this clonotype was seen many times. V and J are TRBV7-2 and TRBJ2-1, with D perhaps matching TRBD1 or TRBD2 (5 bases each). CDR3 length equals 15 residues. Trimming pared 2 bases from V and 5 bases from J, leaving 13 bases between. CDR1 and CDR2 from the germline V gene are SGHTA and FQGNSA. CDR3 nucleotide sequence: TGTGCCAGCAGCTTATGGGCCGGGGCGGACAATGAGCAGTTCTTC. Its translation is CASSLWAGADNEQFF.

The sample holds a few counts of this clonotype. The gene calls are TRBV7-9 and TRBJ1-5; the match to TRBD1 covers 8 bases. There are 15 residues in the CDR3. J was trimmed by 7 bases and V by 4 bases; bases with no gene match: 9. Germline V gene data show CDR1 as SEHNR and CDR2 as FQNEAQ (reference sequence). This CDR3 reads CASSSPGQVGQPQHF. DNA for the CDR3: TGTGCCAGCAGCTCACCGGGACAGGTCGGACAGCCCCAGCATTTT. Variable domain in full (rest from reference TRBV7-9 and TRBJ1-5): DTGVSQNPRHKITKRGQNVTFRCDPISEHNRLYWYRQTLGQGPEFLTYFQNEAQLEKSRLLSDRFSAERPKGSFSTLEIQRTEQGDSAMYLCASSSPGQVGQPQHFGDGTRLSIL.

The sample holds many counts of this clonotype. The chain couples TRBV24-1 to TRBJ1-2; TRBD1 aligns across 9 bases. Losses at the gene ends were 1 base for V and 7 bases for J; bases not matched to a gene: 9. This CDR3 contains 16 residues. Germline CDR1 KGHDR, CDR2 SFDVKD. CDR3 DNA: TGTGCCACCAGTGATTTCTGGGACGGGACAGGGAGTGGCTACACCTTC. Its translation is CATSDFWDGTGSGYTF.

This clonotype was detected many times. The J gene is TRBJ2-1, the V gene TRBV6-2 or TRBV6-3; TRBD1 is a possible D gene (5 bases). The CDR3 covers 17 residues. Germline-derived CDR1 and CDR2 are MNHEY and SVGEGT. Trimming cost V 4 bases and J 1 base, with 17 bases left between them. The CDR3 DNA reads TGTGCCAGCAGTTCATACAGGTTGGTTACTTCCTACAATGAGCAGTTCTTC. Translating gives CASSSYRLVTSYNEQFF.

The chain joins TRBV7-9 to TRBJ1-1; no reliable D call. The CDR3 runs 14 residues. Trimming took 2 bases from V and 1 from J, leaving 8 bases between them. CDR1 and CDR2 (germline): SEHNR, FQNEAQ (reference sequence). CDR3: CASSLSGRNTEAFF. The CDR3, as DNA: TGTGCCAGCAGCTTATCCGGCAGGAACACTGAAGCTTTCTTT.

This rearrangement joins TRBV25-1 to TRBJ2-7, with D perhaps matching TRBD2 (6 bases). The CDR3 is 15 residues long. CDR1 is MGHDK, CDR2 SYGVNS, per germline. V shed 3 bases and J shed 4 bases, with 16 bases lying between them. The CDR3 sequence: CASSEVNGGSYEQYF. The DNA for the CDR3 is TGTGCCAGCAGTGAGGTTAACGGGGGTTCTTACGAGCAGTACTTC.

This clonotype was seen a few times. The chain uses TRBV6-2 or TRBV6-3 and TRBJ2-2; tentative D call: TRBD1 (5 bases). Trimming took off 2 bases at V and 7 bases at J, with 14 bases between the two ends. CDR1 and CDR2 (germline): MNHEY, SVGEGT. The CDR3 totals 15 residues. The CDR3 spells CASSYVAQGDGELFF. The CDR3 bases are TGTGCCAGCAGTTACGTCGCCCAGGGCGACGGGGAGCTGTTTTTT.

This clonotype was seen repeatedly, ten times or more. The chain combines TRBV5-1 with TRBJ1-6, with D unclear. The CDR3 extends over 16 amino acids. Germline lookup yields CDR1 SGHRS and CDR2 YFSETQ. Deletions cut 1 base from V and 0 bases from J, with 8 bases between. CDR3 amino acids: CASSLSGSSYNSPLHF. CDR3 DNA: TGCGCCAGCAGCTTGAGCGGGAGCTCCTATAATTCACCCCTCCACTTT. The variable domain in full, with the rest retrieved from reference TRBV5-1 and TRBJ1-6, is KAGVTQTPRYLIKTRGQQVTLSCSPISGHRSVSWYQQTPGQGLQFLFEYFSETQRNKGNFPGRFSGRQFSNSRSEMNVSTLELGDSALYLCASSLSGSSYNSPLHFGNGTRLTVT.

V and J are TRBV29-1 and TRBJ2-6; either TRBD1 or TRBD2 may fit D (5 bases each). V lost 5 bases to trimming and J lost 0 bases, with 8 bases between them. There are 14 residues in the CDR3. The germline V gene has CDR1 SQVTM and CDR2 ANQGSEA. CDR3 amino acids: CSVSGASGANVLTF. CDR3 DNA sequence: TGCAGCGTTTCCGGGGCCTCTGGGGCCAACGTCCTGACTTTC.

This clonotype was found a few times. CDR3 sequence reads: CASSQGLYTEAFF. Written as DNA, the CDR3 is TGTGCCAGCAGCCAAGGGCTTTATACTGAAGCTTTCTTT. This chain uses TRBV3-1 with TRBJ1-1; D not certain. Germline CDR1 and CDR2: LGHDT and YNNKEL (reference sequence). V shed 1 base and J shed 5 bases, with 8 bases lying between them. The CDR3 runs 13 residues.

This clonotype was recorded at least ten times. This chain uses TRBV27 with TRBJ1-1; possible D gene TRBD1, 6 bases. Per germline, CDR1 MNHEY and CDR2 SMNVEV (reference sequence). The ends were cut back, 3 bases at V and 10 bases at J, with 12 bases in the middle. The CDR3 runs 12 residues. For the CDR3, the DNA is TGTGCCAGCAGTTTTGAGGGGGGGGGAGCTTTCTTT. Its translation: CASSFEGGGAFF.

This clonotype was seen many times. The chain recombines TRBV10-3 with TRBJ1-4; tentatively, D is TRBD1 (5 bases). This CDR3 has 14 amino acids. V lost 10 bases and J lost 8, with 20 bases in between. Per the germline V gene, CDR1 is ENHRY and CDR2 is SYGVKD. The CDR3: CATGMDTQREKLFF. The CDR3, as DNA: TGTGCCACGGGCATGGACACGCAAAGAGAAAAACTGTTTTTT.

This clonotype was seen ten or more times. The V call is TRBV28, the J call TRBJ2-7; D gene unclear. From germline, CDR1 is MDHEN and CDR2 SYDVKM. CDR3 length: 14 residues. Trimming removed 10 bases from V and 0 bases from J, with 16 bases in between. In DNA, the CDR3 is TGTGCCACCGTACCGCAATTGAGCTCCTACGAGCAGTACTTC. Amino acids: CATVPQLSSYEQYF.